Given below is one T cell receptor (beta chain) in context. Germline lookup yields CDR1 MDHEN and CDR2 SYDVKM. This CDR3 spans 15 amino acids. V lost 6 bases, J lost 0 bases, and 11 bases lay in between. This entry is derived from a study of T cell changes during pregnancy in multiple sclerosis. Profiled with immunoSEQ multiplex PCR; TCRdb holds only in-frame clones, not every one. The sample carries tens of thousands of clones, about 93% recorded once. V gene TRBV28 combines with J gene TRBJ1-4; D remains ambiguous. The TCR was taken from a female donor with multiple sclerosis, enrolled in a pregnancy study. The specimen was CD4+ T cells from peripheral blood mononuclear cells, collected in the second trimester of pregnancy. This CDR3 reads CASSQQLATNEKLFF. CDR3 coding DNA: TGTGCCAGCAGCCAACAGCTCGCAACTAATGAAAAACTGTTTTTT.